This T cell receptor beta chain was documented in a study of blood T cell repertoires in COVID-19. Study as a whole: The origin of the acute and convalescent COVID-19 samples was the United States, Italy and Spain.

Generated by immunoSEQ multiplex PCR, the TCRdb table keeps only in-frame clones and is missing some. The sample lists more than 60,000 clones, 82% seen once, with 35% to 45% in the top ten. The CDR3 has 18 residues. V dropped 4 bases and J dropped 4; count of bases not matched to a gene: 17. Sequenced material: peripheral blood. The TCR was taken from a human donor in a cohort sampled during active COVID-19. The chain has TRBV23-1 and TRBJ2-7; 9 nucleotides align to TRBD1. TRBV23-1 counts as an open reading frame of uncertain function. CDR3: CASSLRESHRDRVYEQYF. CDR3 nucleotides: TGCGCCAGCAGTCTCCGCGAAAGCCACCGGGACAGGGTATACGAGCAGTACTTC.